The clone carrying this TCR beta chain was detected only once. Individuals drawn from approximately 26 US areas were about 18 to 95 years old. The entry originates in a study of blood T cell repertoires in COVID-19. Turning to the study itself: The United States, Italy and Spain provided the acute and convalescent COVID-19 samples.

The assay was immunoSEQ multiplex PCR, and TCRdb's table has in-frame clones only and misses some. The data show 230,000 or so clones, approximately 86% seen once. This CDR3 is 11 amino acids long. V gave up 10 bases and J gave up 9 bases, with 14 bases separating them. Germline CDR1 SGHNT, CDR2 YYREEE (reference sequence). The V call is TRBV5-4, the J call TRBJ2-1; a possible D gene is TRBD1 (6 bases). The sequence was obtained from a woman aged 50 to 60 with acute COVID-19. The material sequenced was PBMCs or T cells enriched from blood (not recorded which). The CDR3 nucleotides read TGTGCCGGGGTCAGAGGGGGTGAGCAGTTCTTC. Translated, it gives CAGVRGGEQFF.